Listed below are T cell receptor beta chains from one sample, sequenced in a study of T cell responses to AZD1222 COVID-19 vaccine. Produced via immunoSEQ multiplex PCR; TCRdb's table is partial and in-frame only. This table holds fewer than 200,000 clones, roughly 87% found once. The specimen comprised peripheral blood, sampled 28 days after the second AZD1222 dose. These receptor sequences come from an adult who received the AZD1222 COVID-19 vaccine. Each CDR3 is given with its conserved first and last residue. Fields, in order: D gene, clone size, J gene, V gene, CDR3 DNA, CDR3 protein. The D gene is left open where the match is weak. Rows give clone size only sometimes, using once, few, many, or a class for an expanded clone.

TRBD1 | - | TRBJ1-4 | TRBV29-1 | TGCAGCGTTTCGGGACAGGGGACTAATGAAAAACTGTTTTTT | CSVSGQGTNEKLFF
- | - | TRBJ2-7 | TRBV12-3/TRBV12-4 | TGTGCCAGCAGTTTAGGTGACAGCTACGAGCAGTACTTC | CASSLGDSYEQYF
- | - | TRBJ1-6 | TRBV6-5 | TGTGCCACCCGGCCGCTCCAAAATTCACCCCTCCACTTT | CATRPLQNSPLHF
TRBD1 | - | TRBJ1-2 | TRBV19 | TGTGCCAGTAGTACTGGACAGGACTATGGCTACACCTTC | CASSTGQDYGYTF
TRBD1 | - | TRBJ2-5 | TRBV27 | TGTGCCAGCAGTTCCCATGGGACAGGGGGTTGGGAGACCCAGTACTTC | CASSSHGTGGWETQYF
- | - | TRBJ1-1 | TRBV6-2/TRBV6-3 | TGTGCCAGCAGTTACGAGTCCGACACTGAAGCTTTCTTT | CASSYESDTEAFF
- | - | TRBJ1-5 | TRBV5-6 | TGTGCCAGCAGCTTGAAAGGGGCAGGAGGCAATCAGCCCCAGCATTTT | CASSLKGAGGNQPQHF
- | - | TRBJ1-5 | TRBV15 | TGTGCCACCAGCAGAGATCCTACAGGAGATCAGCCCCAGCATTTT | CATSRDPTGDQPQHF
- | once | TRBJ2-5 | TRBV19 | TGTGCCAGTAGTATCGGGGACCTAGCGTTCCAAGAGACCCAGTACTTC | CASSIGDLAFQETQYF
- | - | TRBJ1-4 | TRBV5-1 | TGCGCCAGCAGCTCGGGGGACTTGGCAACTAATGAAAAACTGTTTTTT | CASSSGDLATNEKLFF
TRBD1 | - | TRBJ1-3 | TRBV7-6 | TGTGCCAGCAGTACAAGGGACAGGAACAGTAAGAGCTCTGGAAACACCATATATTTT | CASSTRDRNSKSSGNTIYF
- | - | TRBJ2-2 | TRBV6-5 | TGTGCCAGCAGGGTTGGGGAAGCCGGGGAGCTGTTTTTT | CASRVGEAGELFF
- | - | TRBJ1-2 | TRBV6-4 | TGTGCCAGCAGTTTTGCCCGTGACGGGGGCTACACCTTC | CASSFARDGGYTF
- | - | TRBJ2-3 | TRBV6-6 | TGTGCCAGCGCCCCGGGGGCCTCTAGCACAGATACGCAGTATTTT | CASAPGASSTDTQYF
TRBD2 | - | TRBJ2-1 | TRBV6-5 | TGTGCCAGCACCAAGAGAGCGGGGGAGATGGCTGAGCAGTTCTTC | CASTKRAGEMAEQFF
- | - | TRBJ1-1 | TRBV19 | TGTGCCAGTAGTATGCTGGCAAGGGGACGGGGGAACACTGAAGCTTTCTTT | CASSMLARGRGNTEAFF
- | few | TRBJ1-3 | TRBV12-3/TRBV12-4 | TGTGCCAGCAGCCCCTATAGACGTAACACCATATATTTT | CASSPYRRNTIYF
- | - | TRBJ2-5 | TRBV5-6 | TGTGCCAGCAGCCACTCTCGGGGGGAGACCCAGTACTTC | CASSHSRGETQYF
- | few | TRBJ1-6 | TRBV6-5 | TGTGCCAGCAGTTATTCAGCTTCGAATTCACCCCTCCACTTT | CASSYSASNSPLHF
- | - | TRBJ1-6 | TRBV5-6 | TGTGCCAGCAGCTTTCCCCAGGGAAATTCACCCCTCCACTTT | CASSFPQGNSPLHF
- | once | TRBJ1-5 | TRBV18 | TGTGCCAGCTCACCACGAGGTTTAAGCAATCAGCCCCAGCATTTT | CASSPRGLSNQPQHF
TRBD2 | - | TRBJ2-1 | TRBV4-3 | TGCGCCAGCAGCCAAGATCGCCTAGCGGAATACAATGAGCAGTTCTTC | CASSQDRLAEYNEQFF
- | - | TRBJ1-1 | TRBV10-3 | TGTGCCATCAGTGTCGGGGGTGCTGACACTGAAGCTTTCTTT | CAISVGGADTEAFF
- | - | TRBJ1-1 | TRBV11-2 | TGTGCCAGCAGCTTAGGTTTTATTGCTGAAGCTTTCTTT | CASSLGFIAEAFF
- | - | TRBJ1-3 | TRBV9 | TGTGCCAGCAGCGTTGGTTTCGGCTCTGGAAACACCATATATTTT | CASSVGFGSGNTIYF
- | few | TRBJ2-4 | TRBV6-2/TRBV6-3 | TGTGCCAGCAGGCCTCAGTGGGACATTCAGTACTTC | CASRPQWDIQYF
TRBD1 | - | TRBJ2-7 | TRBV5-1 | TGCGCCAGCAGCTTGGACAGGACAGGGCCGAACTACGAGCAGTACTTC | CASSLDRTGPNYEQYF
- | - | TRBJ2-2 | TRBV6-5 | TGTGCCAGCGCCGGACAGCTGAACACCGGGGAGCTGTTTTTT | CASAGQLNTGELFF
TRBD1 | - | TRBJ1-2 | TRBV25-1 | TGTGCCAGCAGTGACCCCTTTACAGGGGTTGGCTACACCTTC | CASSDPFTGVGYTF
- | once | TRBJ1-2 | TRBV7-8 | TGTGCCAGCAGCCCTGAAGCTAGGGGGGCGTATGGCTACACCTTC | CASSPEARGAYGYTF
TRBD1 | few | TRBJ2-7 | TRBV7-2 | TGTGCCAGCAGCCTGGGACAGGGGAGGAACGAGCAGTACTTC | CASSLGQGRNEQYF
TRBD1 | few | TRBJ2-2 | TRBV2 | TGTGCCAGCACCGACAGGGGGCCTAACACCGGGGAGCTGTTTTTT | CASTDRGPNTGELFF
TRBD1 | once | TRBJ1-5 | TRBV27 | TGTGCCAGCAGTTTTGGGACAGGGAATCAGCCCCAGCATTTT | CASSFGTGNQPQHF
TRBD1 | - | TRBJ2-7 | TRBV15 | TGTGCCACCAGCAGACTTAACCCGACAGGGGGGTACGAGCAGTACTTC | CATSRLNPTGGYEQYF
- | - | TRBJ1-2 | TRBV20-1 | TGCAGTGCCAGGACAGACTATGGCTACACCTTC | CSARTDYGYTF
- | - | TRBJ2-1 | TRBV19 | TGTGCCAGTAGTATAATCTGGGGGTCCGACTCCTACAATGAGCAGTTCTTC | CASSIIWGSDSYNEQFF
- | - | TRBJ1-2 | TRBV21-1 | TGTGCCAGCAGCTTCCCCCGGGACAGGGGGCTTAGAGGCTACACCTTC | CASSFPRDRGLRGYTF
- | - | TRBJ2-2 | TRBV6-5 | TGTGCCAGCAGTTACACAGCGAACACCGGGGAGCTGTTTTTT | CASSYTANTGELFF
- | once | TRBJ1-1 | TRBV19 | TGTGCCAGTAGCGGACAGATGAACACTGAAGCTTTCTTT | CASSGQMNTEAFF
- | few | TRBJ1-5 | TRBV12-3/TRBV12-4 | TGTGCCAGCTCCAGAGGGAATCAGCCCCAGCATTTT | CASSRGNQPQHF
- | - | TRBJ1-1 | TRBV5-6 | TGTGCCAGCAGCTTGGGGGGAATCCAGGGCACTGAAGCTTTCTTT | CASSLGGIQGTEAFF
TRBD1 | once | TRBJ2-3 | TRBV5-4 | TGTGCCAGCAGCTTGGGCCCGGGACAGGGGGCCGGAGATACGCAGTATTTT | CASSLGPGQGAGDTQYF
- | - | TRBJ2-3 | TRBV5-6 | TGTGCCAGCAGCTTGGGTATCGGCACAGATACGCAGTATTTT | CASSLGIGTDTQYF